This T cell receptor (beta chain) derives from a study of response to subunit inactivated influenza vaccine. General observations from the study: T cells newly recruited by each seasonal influenza vaccination are few, the authors suggested.

In regard to this clonotype: Its antigen is still unknown.

TCRdb reprocessed the RT-PCR reads via MiXCR and lists one record per CDR3 protein. This table has approximately 700,000 distinct CDR3 sequences, approximately 15% appearing once. This CDR3 is 17 amino acids long. Germline loops: CDR1 LGHNA, CDR2 YNFKEQ. V was cut by 0 bases and J by 4 bases, with 18 bases left in between. The starting material was PBMCs from blood, obtained 14 days before vaccination. This clonotype originated in a man aged 50-60 years who received an inactivated influenza vaccine. The chain uses TRBV4-2 and TRBJ1-2; perhaps TRBD1 as D (5 bases). The CDR3 is CASSQDAGTPNRYGYTF. DNA for the CDR3: TGTGCCAGCAGCCAAGATGCGGGGACGCCGAACCGCTATGGCTACACCTTC.